This T cell receptor beta chain is from a study of yellow fever vaccine responses in identical twins. Whole-study findings and limits: Reportedly, twins showed a vaccine T cell response that looked partly convergent and partly personalized.

V was clipped by 0 bases and J by 4 bases, with 14 bases between them. The CDR3 has 15 residues. In germline, CDR1 is DFQATT, CDR2 SNEGSKA (reference sequence). A note on this clonotype: The antigen is not known.

TCRdb fed the RT-PCR reads into MiXCR, producing one record per CDR3 protein. Among under 3,000 distinct CDR3 sequences, 82% were seen once, and the ten largest hold about 9.4%. The receptor was derived from a female donor who received the yellow fever vaccine. J is TRBJ2-3 and V is TRBV20-1, with D possibly matching TRBD2 (5 bases). The sample here was T cells from blood (PBMCs), unsorted or a sorted subset (not recorded which), taken before or after yellow fever vaccination (not recorded which). DNA for the CDR3: TGCAGTGCTAGAGATAACCGGGCGGGCCCAGATACGCAGTATTTT. Translating gives CSARDNRAGPDTQYF.